This TCR beta chain was obtained from a study of T cell changes during pregnancy in multiple sclerosis. Produced via immunoSEQ multiplex PCR; TCRdb's table is partial and in-frame only. The table includes about 28,000 clones, about 90% detected once. Per the germline V gene, CDR1 is MRHNA and CDR2 is SNTAGT. The germline V and J ends were trimmed by 0 bases and 2 bases, with 3 bases remaining between them. The CDR3 runs 13 residues. This TCR was sampled from a female donor in good health, enrolled as a control in a pregnancy study. This chain links TRBV6-4 with TRBJ2-3; D is unresolved. The material sequenced was peripheral blood, taken in the first trimester of pregnancy. Written as DNA, the CDR3 is TGTGCCAGCAGTGACTCGGCCACAGATACGCAGTATTTT. Encoded protein: CASSDSATDTQYF.